Listed below are T cell receptor beta chains from one sample, sequenced in a study of T cells after yellow fever vaccination. TCRdb reprocessed the 5' RACE reads with MiXCR, giving one entry per CDR3 protein. The table has some 160,000 distinct CDR3 sequences, 7% to 10% seen once. The specimen comprised CD8+ T cells sorted from PBMCs, sampled 45 days after the yellow fever booster vaccination. The receptors come from a man aged 18 to 30 who received the YFV17D yellow fever vaccine. Each CDR3 is given with its conserved first and last residue. A D gene is named only where the DNA matches it firmly. The size of a clone is reported for some rows only, either as once, few or many, or as a class for expanded clones.

>.|.|TRBV5-1|TRBJ2-7
TGCGCCAGCAGCTTTCAGGGTGCCGAGCAGTACTTC
CASSFQGAEQYF
>TRBD2|.|TRBV11-3|TRBJ2-1
TGTGCCAGCAGCTTAAGATCGGGGGGAGGAGAGGAGCAGTTCTTC
CASSLRSGGGEEQFF
>TRBD2|many|TRBV27|TRBJ2-7
TGTGCCAGCGCCAATATAGCGGGGTCCGAGCAGTACTTC
CASANIAGSEQYF
>.|.|TRBV29-1|TRBJ2-3
TGCAGCGTTGAATATGGACACGAGACGCTAAGCACAGATACGCAGTATTTT
CSVEYGHETLSTDTQYF
>.|.|TRBV5-1|TRBJ2-1
TGCGCCAGCAGCTTGAGGCGCTTGGTGGGTGAGCAGTTCTTC
CASSLRRLVGEQFF
>TRBD2|.|TRBV24-1|TRBJ2-3
TGTGCCACCAGTGATTCGGGACTAGCGGGGGGAAACACAGATACGCAGTATTTT
CATSDSGLAGGNTDTQYF
>.|.|TRBV6-5|TRBJ2-3
TGTGCCAGCAGTTACTCGTGGCAGGGTACAGATACGCAGTATTTT
CASSYSWQGTDTQYF
>TRBD1|few|TRBV6-5|TRBJ1-6
TGTGCCAGCCGAAGCCCCCGGGACAGGGGTTCGGTGAATTCACCCCTCCACTTT
CASRSPRDRGSVNSPLHF
>.|few|TRBV14|TRBJ2-5
TGTGCCAGCAGCCAAGATCCCCCGGGGGTGAAAGAGACCCAGTACTTC
CASSQDPPGVKETQYF
>.|few|TRBV29-1|TRBJ1-3
TGCAGCGTTGTTGTGACAGGAGCAGGAAACACCATATATTTT
CSVVVTGAGNTIYF
>.|.|TRBV6-5|TRBJ2-7
TGTGCCAGCAGTAACCGGGTCATCTCCTCCTACGAGCAGTACTTC
CASSNRVISSYEQYF
>TRBD1|.|TRBV20-1|TRBJ1-2
TGCAGTGTCGAGAGGGACAGTCACTATGGCTACACCTTC
CSVERDSHYGYTF
>TRBD1|few|TRBV5-1|TRBJ2-5
TGCGCCAGCAGCCCCGGGACAGTCGTTCGAGAGACCCAGTACTTC
CASSPGTVVRETQYF
>TRBD2|few|TRBV3-1|TRBJ2-3
TGTGCCAGCAGCCCGAAGTTCTTTGATCGGGGGGTACTTCAGGATACGCAGTATTTT
CASSPKFFDRGVLQDTQYF
>.|many|TRBV5-1|TRBJ1-1
TGCGCCAGCAGCTTGGGGCAGGGTCGGAACACTGAAGCTTTCTTT
CASSLGQGRNTEAFF
>.|.|TRBV2|TRBJ2-1
TGTGCCAGCAGTGTACCGGGGGCCACCTACAATGAGCAGTTCTTC
CASSVPGATYNEQFF
>.|few|TRBV6-1|TRBJ2-7
TGTGCCAGCAGTGTCGGACGAGTCAACTCCTACGAGCAGTACTTC
CASSVGRVNSYEQYF
>TRBD1|few|TRBV5-1|TRBJ2-1
TGCGCCAGCAGCTGGGCAGGGGGCTTTAATGAGCAGTTCTTC
CASSWAGGFNEQFF
>TRBD1|.|TRBV20-1|TRBJ2-5
TGCAGTGCTAGGGCCGGGACAGGGGAGACCCAGTACTTC
CSARAGTGETQYF
>.|few|TRBV9|TRBJ1-1
TGTGCCAGCAGCCTTGGGACGGGGGGGACTGAAGCTTTCTTT
CASSLGTGGTEAFF
>TRBD1|.|TRBV11-2|TRBJ2-2
TGTGCCAGCAGCTTTCAGGGGGTCACCGGGGAGCTGTTTTTT
CASSFQGVTGELFF
>.|.|TRBV6-6|TRBJ2-1
TGTGCCAGCAGCGCCGTCGGCGGGTTTAAGAATGAGCAGTTCTTC
CASSAVGGFKNEQFF
>.|many|TRBV27|TRBJ1-1
TGTGCCAGCAGTTTAGGAACTGAAGCTTTCTTT
CASSLGTEAFF
>.|.|TRBV7-4|TRBJ1-4
TGTGCCAGCAGCTACTACCAGGGGCGAGCAACTAATGAAAAACTGTTTTTT
CASSYYQGRATNEKLFF
>.|many|TRBV4-3|TRBJ2-2
TGCGCCAGCAGCCAAGATCTGGGAAACACCGGGGAGCTGTTTTTT
CASSQDLGNTGELFF
>.|.|TRBV5-1|TRBJ2-4
TGCGCCAGCAGCTTGGGCAGGGGCGGAAACATTCAGTACTTC
CASSLGRGGNIQYF
>.|few|TRBV7-6|TRBJ1-1
TGTGCCAGCAGCTTAGCGGTCAGTGGCACTGAAGCTTTCTTT
CASSLAVSGTEAFF
>.|.|TRBV5-1|TRBJ1-1
TGCGCCAGCAGCTCCGCGGGGGGAGAGGGCACTGAAGCTTTCTTT
CASSSAGGEGTEAFF
>.|.|TRBV7-9|TRBJ1-1
TGTGCCAGCAGCGCGCCAATGAACACTGAAGCTTTCTTT
CASSAPMNTEAFF
>.|few|TRBV19|TRBJ2-1
TGTGCCAGTAGGCTGAGCTCCTACAATGAGCAGTTCTTC
CASRLSSYNEQFF
>TRBD2|.|TRBV6-1|TRBJ2-1
TGTGCCAGCAGTGAGGAGGGACTAGCAGTCGATGAGCAGTTCTTC
CASSEEGLAVDEQFF
>.|.|TRBV2|TRBJ2-5
TGTGCCAGCAAAGAAGGGGGGCCAACATGGGAGACCCAGTACTTC
CASKEGGPTWETQYF
>.|many|TRBV6-2/TRBV6-3|TRBJ2-1
TGTGCCAGCAGTCATCCGGGCAGGTCTAATGAGCAGTTCTTC
CASSHPGRSNEQFF
>TRBD1|few|TRBV12-3/TRBV12-4|TRBJ2-5
TGTGCCAGCAGTTCAAGGACAGGGAGAAAGACCCAGTACTTC
CASSSRTGRKTQYF
>.|many|TRBV6-4|TRBJ2-3
TGTGCCAGCAGTGAGGGGCGGAGCACAGATACGCAGTATTTT
CASSEGRSTDTQYF
>.|few|TRBV7-9|TRBJ1-2
TGTGCCAGCACTCCGAGGGGTGGGGGAGGCTACACCTTC
CASTPRGGGGYTF
>TRBD1|few|TRBV27|TRBJ2-1
TGTGCCAGCAGTCATCTGCCGGGACAGGGTTACAATGAGCAGTTCTTC
CASSHLPGQGYNEQFF
>.|many|TRBV7-9|TRBJ2-2
TGTGCCAGCAGCTCATACACCGGGGAGCTGTTTTTT
CASSSYTGELFF
>.|many|TRBV20-1|TRBJ2-3
TGCAGTGCTAGGACGGTGACAACAGATACGCAGTATTTT
CSARTVTTDTQYF
>.|few|TRBV27|TRBJ1-2
TGTGCCAGCAGTTTAGCGGTGGGGGTGAATGGCTACACCTTC
CASSLAVGVNGYTF
>.|.|TRBV15|TRBJ2-1
TGTGCCACCAGCGGCCGGCGTCACAATGAGCAGTTCTTC
CATSGRRHNEQFF
>.|.|TRBV12-2|TRBJ2-5
TGTGCAAGTCGCTTTCCTCTATGGGAGACCCAGTACTTC
CASRFPLWETQYF
>.|.|TRBV5-4|TRBJ1-1
TGTGCCAGCAGCTTGAACGTGGGCCTGGGGGGCGCTGAAGCTTTCTTT
CASSLNVGLGGAEAFF
>TRBD2|.|TRBV5-4|TRBJ2-5
TGTGCCAGCAGCATCCTATACGAGCGGGGACAAGAGACCCAGTACTTC
CASSILYERGQETQYF
>.|few|TRBV7-2|TRBJ2-2
TGTGCCAGCACCCGTCAAGTGCTAAATTTGAGAGACACCGGGGAGCTGTTTTTT
CASTRQVLNLRDTGELFF
>.|.|TRBV2|TRBJ1-3
TGTGCCAGCAGTGAACTCGGGGGAGGCGGAAACACCATATATTTT
CASSELGGGGNTIYF
>.|few|TRBV6-2/TRBV6-3|TRBJ1-1
TGTGCCGCCCGGAGAGGGGTCACTGAAGCTTTCTTT
CAARRGVTEAFF
>.|medium-sized|TRBV14|TRBJ2-7
TGTGCCAGCAGCCAACTAGGTTACTACGAGCAGTACTTC
CASSQLGYYEQYF
>.|.|TRBV7-9|TRBJ2-5
TGTGCCAGCAGCTTAGGACCTTCGTACCAAGAGACCCAGTACTTC
CASSLGPSYQETQYF
>TRBD1|many|TRBV7-2|TRBJ2-7
TGTGCCAGCAGCCGGACAGGGGGGTCCCACGAGCAGTACTTC
CASSRTGGSHEQYF
>.|.|TRBV5-6|TRBJ1-1
TGTGCCAGCAGCCACGGGTCATGGGGGACTGAAGCTTTCTTT
CASSHGSWGTEAFF